This T cell receptor beta chain was identified during a study of T cell changes during pregnancy in multiple sclerosis. This clone was recorded a few times. One end of the junction varies from germline; a read error may be responsible. Measured with immunoSEQ multiplex PCR; TCRdb has only the in-frame clones, and not every one. The table lists more than 80,000 clones, around 93% of them singletons. The germline V gene encodes CDR1 LNHDA and CDR2 SQIVND (reference sequence). The CDR3 extends over 11 amino acids. The specimen was peripheral blood, collected after pregnancy. V gene TRBV19 combines with J gene TRBJ1-1, with 7 bases aligning to TRBD1. The sequence derives from a female donor with multiple sclerosis, enrolled in a pregnancy study. Written as DNA, the CDR3 is TGTGCCAGTAGTATAGAAAGGGGACAGTCGTTT. Encoded protein: CASSIERGQSF.